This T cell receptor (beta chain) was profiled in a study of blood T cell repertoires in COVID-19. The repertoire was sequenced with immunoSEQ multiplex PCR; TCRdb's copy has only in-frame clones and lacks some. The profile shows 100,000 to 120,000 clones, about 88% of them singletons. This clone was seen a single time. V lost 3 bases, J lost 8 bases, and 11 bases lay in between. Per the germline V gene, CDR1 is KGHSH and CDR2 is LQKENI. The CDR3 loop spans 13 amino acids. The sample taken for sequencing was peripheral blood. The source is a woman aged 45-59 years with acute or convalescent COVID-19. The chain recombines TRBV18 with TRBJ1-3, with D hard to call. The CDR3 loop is CASSPGGLDTIYF. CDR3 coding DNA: TGTGCCAGCTCACCCGGCGGCTTGGACACCATATATTTT.